The 31 T cell receptor beta chains below all came from one sample that was sequenced in a study of shared clonotypes between healthy human individuals. Sequenced by immunoSEQ multiplex PCR; TCRdb stores in-frame clones only, minus some. This sample has a few million clones, with approximately 93% found just once. Sequencing input: naive CD4+ T cells from PBMCs. Described subset: CD45RA+ positively selected. Receptors were obtained from a man aged 18 to 30 in good health. Some clones in this sample may be carry-over from other donors' samples.

J is TRBJ2-7 and V is TRBV27; 13 positions agree with TRBD2. The V segment lost 5 bases and the J segment 4 bases; nucleotides outside the gene matches: 2. The CDR3 length is 14 residues. CDR1 is MNHEY, CDR2 SMNVEV, per germline (reference sequence). This CDR3 is CASSRTSGRYEQYF. CDR3 DNA: TGTGCCAGCAGTCGGACTAGCGGGAGATACGAGCAGTACTTC.

V and J are TRBV7-8 and TRBJ1-1; 8 bases are shared with TRBD1. The trim removed 5 bases at V and 8 bases at J, leaving 10 bases unmatched. The CDR3 sequence is 14 residues long. Looked up from germline, CDR1 is SGHVS and CDR2 is FQNEAQ. The CDR3 protein is CASSPQSRDREAFF. CDR3 sequence (DNA): TGTGCCAGCAGCCCCCAGTCGCGGGACAGGGAAGCTTTCTTT.

The V gene is TRBV27, the J gene TRBJ2-7; possible D gene TRBD1, 6 bases. In germline, CDR1 is MNHEY, CDR2 SMNVEV (reference sequence). The V end lost 5 bases, the J end lost 5 bases, and 19 bases lay between the germline ends. The CDR3 loop spans 15 amino acids. The CDR3 is CASSPYYGGLNEQYF. For the CDR3, the DNA is TGTGCCAGCAGTCCATACTATGGGGGCCTCAACGAGCAGTACTTC.

As concerns this clone: Other nucleotide sequences in the sample specify the same CDR3. This chain uses TRBV29-1 with TRBJ2-5; 11 bases are shared with TRBD2. Germline CDR1 SQVTM, CDR2 ANQGSEA. CDR3 length: 14 residues. V lost 5 bases to trimming and J lost 5 bases; unmatched junction nucleotides: 7. CDR3 in DNA: TGCAGCGTTTCAATAGCGGGAGGGCCGGAGACCCAGTACTTC. Its translation: CSVSIAGGPETQYF.

This chain links TRBV6-1 with TRBJ2-3, with D possibly TRBD1 on 6 matching bases. Germline CDR1 is MNHNS and CDR2 is SASEGT. Trimming took 2 bases from V and 4 from J, leaving 16 bases between them. CDR3 length: 16 amino acids. CDR3 region: CASSEQQGRVADTQYF. DNA of the CDR3: TGTGCCAGCAGTGAACAACAGGGCAGGGTTGCAGATACGCAGTATTTT.

The V gene is TRBV30, the J gene TRBJ2-1; D gene ambiguous. Germline V CDR1 and CDR2: GTSNPN, SVGIG (reference sequence). Between the trimmed V and J ends, which lost 3 bases and 4 bases, there was a span of 13 bases. The CDR3 sequence is 14 residues long. This CDR3 is CAWSFRTTYNEQFF. The CDR3 nucleotides are TGTGCCTGGAGCTTCCGGACCACGTACAATGAGCAGTTCTTC.

The chain is built from TRBV7-2 and TRBJ2-2, with 7 bases matching TRBD2. Germline V gene sequence: CDR1 SGHTA, CDR2 FQGNSA. This CDR3 is built from 16 residues. V was clipped by 6 bases and J by 5 bases; unmatched bases: 12. In DNA form, the CDR3 reads TGTGCCAGCAGGCTTCGGGCGGGAGCGGGGACCGGGGAGCTGTTTTTT. This translates into CASRLRAGAGTGELFF.

This clone was detected only once. The rearrangement joins TRBV7-9 to TRBJ2-7, with TRBD1 as a possible D gene (5 bases). Per the germline V gene, CDR1 is SEHNR and CDR2 is FQNEAQ (reference sequence). V was trimmed by 5 bases and J by 2 bases, leaving 13 bases between them. CDR3 length: 14 residues. The CDR3, as DNA: TGTGCCAGCAGCACCTTGACAGAACCCTACGAGCAGTACTTC. Translation: CASSTLTEPYEQYF. Full variable domain (missing parts from reference TRBV7-9 and TRBJ2-7): DTGVSQNPRHKITKRGQNVTFRCDPISEHNRLYWYRQTLGQGPEFLTYFQNEAQLEKSRLLSDRFSAERPKGSFSTLEIQRTEQGDSAMYLCASSTLTEPYEQYFGPGTRLTVT.

The V and J genes are TRBV5-1 and TRBJ1-4, with no clear D. Trimming removed 7 bases at V and 0 bases at J, with 10 bases between. Per germline, CDR1 SGHRS and CDR2 YFSETQ. This CDR3 is built from 14 residues. DNA for the CDR3: TGCGCCAGCGGAGTACAGTCAACTAATGAAAAACTGTTTTTT. Protein sequence: CASGVQSTNEKLFF. Full variable domain (rest looked up from reference TRBV5-1 and TRBJ1-4): KAGVTQTPRYLIKTRGQQVTLSCSPISGHRSVSWYQQTPGQGLQFLFEYFSETQRNKGNFPGRFSGRQFSNSRSEMNVSTLELGDSALYLCASGVQSTNEKLFFGSGTQLSVL.

Only a few counts were recorded for this clone. The chain uses TRBV9 and TRBJ2-7; 14 positions agree with TRBD2. With V trimmed by 0 bases and J by 5 bases, 1 base remained unmatched. Germline V gene sequence: CDR1 SGDLS, CDR2 YYNGEE. The CDR3 has 15 amino acids. CDR3 sequence (DNA): TGTGCCAGCAGCGTAGGACTAGCGGGAGGGAACGAGCAGTACTTC. Its translation: CASSVGLAGGNEQYF.

This chain links TRBV6-1 with TRBJ2-7, with D perhaps given as TRBD1 or TRBD2 (6 bases each). CDR3 size: 15 residues. V was cut by 2 bases and J by 2 bases, with 13 bases left in between. Germline CDR1 and CDR2: MNHNS and SASEGT. Here the CDR3 reads CASSEWGAETYEQYF. CDR3 DNA: TGTGCCAGCAGTGAATGGGGGGCTGAAACCTACGAGCAGTACTTC.

V is TRBV28 and J is TRBJ1-4; TRBD1 is a possible D gene (5 bases). Per the germline V gene, CDR1 is MDHEN and CDR2 is SYDVKM. This CDR3 region has 15 residues. Trimming took 2 bases from V and 0 from J, leaving 7 bases between them. DNA of the CDR3: TGTGCCAGCAGTTTACCGGGGCCAACTAATGAAAAACTGTTTTTT. Its translation: CASSLPGPTNEKLFF.

The chain combines TRBV27 with TRBJ2-7, with D maybe TRBD2 (5 bases). The V gene lost 3 bases and the J gene lost 0 bases, with 9 bases spanning the gap. Germline V gene sequence: CDR1 MNHEY, CDR2 SMNVEV (reference sequence). The CDR3 has 14 residues. The CDR3 reads CASSFLGSSYEQYF. CDR3 coding DNA: TGTGCCAGCAGTTTTTTGGGGAGCTCCTACGAGCAGTACTTC.

This chain links TRBV6-6 with TRBJ2-7, with 7 positions matching TRBD1. CDR1 is MNHNY and CDR2 is SVGAGI in the germline V gene (reference sequence). The CDR3 sequence is 16 residues long. The V segment lost 2 bases and the J segment 2 bases; nucleotides outside the gene matches: 9. CDR3 in DNA: TGTGCCAGCAGTTACGGTCCAGGGGGACGTGCCTACGAGCAGTACTTC. The encoded protein is CASSYGPGGRAYEQYF.

V gene TRBV28 combines with J gene TRBJ1-3; TRBD1 aligns across 8 bases. V dropped 3 bases and J dropped 3; count of bases not matched to a gene: 7. The CDR3 extends over 16 amino acids. Germline-derived CDR1 and CDR2 are MDHEN and SYDVKM. The CDR3 sequence is CASSFTGGGGGNTIYF. For the CDR3, the DNA is TGTGCCAGCAGTTTCACAGGGGGTGGAGGTGGAAACACCATATATTTT.

The chain couples TRBV28 to TRBJ2-7, with D tentatively TRBD1 (5 bases). The CDR3 extends over 12 amino acids. Germline CDR1 and CDR2: MDHEN and SYDVKM. The V and J ends lost 5 bases and 7 bases respectively, with 12 bases between them. The CDR3 coding sequence is TGTGCCAGCAGTCTGCCAGGGTGGGAGCAGTACTTC. Its protein is CASSLPGWEQYF.

The chain joins TRBV25-1 to TRBJ2-5; 8 bases line up with TRBD1. The CDR3 runs to 16 residues. CDR1 and CDR2 (germline): MGHDK, SYGVNS. V trimming: 6 bases; J trimming: 1 base; junction bases outside the gene matches: 10. The DNA for the CDR3 is TGTGCCAGCAGGAAAGGGCGGACAGGGATCCAAGAGACCCAGTACTTC. The encoded protein is CASRKGRTGIQETQYF. Full variable domain (remainder filled in from reference TRBV25-1 and TRBJ2-5): EADIYQTPRYLVIGTGKKITLECSQTMGHDKMYWYQQDPGMELHLIHYSYGVNSTEKGDLSSESTVSRIRTEHFPLTLESARPSHTSQYLCASRKGRTGIQETQYFGPGTRLLVL.

The rearrangement links TRBV11-1 to TRBJ2-6; D call uncertain. The germline gives CDR1 SGHAT, CDR2 FQDESV (reference sequence). V was pared by 6 bases and J by 3 bases, with 15 bases between. CDR3 size: 16 residues. CDR3 region: CASSPPQEFGANVLTF. For the CDR3, the DNA is TGTGCCAGCAGTCCTCCCCAGGAATTTGGGGCCAACGTCCTGACTTTC.

The chain couples TRBV6-1 to TRBJ1-2; no clear D. The CDR3 loop spans 14 amino acids. Trimming pared 2 bases from V and 0 bases from J, leaving 7 bases between. Germline lookup yields CDR1 MNHNS and CDR2 SASEGT. CDR3 coding DNA: TGTGCCAGCAGTGAAAATGGGGCTAACTATGGCTACACCTTC. Protein: CASSENGANYGYTF.

The V gene is TRBV18, the J gene TRBJ2-5; D possibly corresponds to TRBD2 (5 bases). With 4 bases removed from V and 1 base from J, the gap between germline ends came to 13 bases. The CDR3 totals 15 residues. The germline V gene encodes CDR1 KGHSH and CDR2 LQKENI. CDR3 region: CASSRPGSIQETQYF. DNA of the CDR3: TGTGCCAGCTCACGGCCGGGGAGCATCCAAGAGACCCAGTACTTC.

This clone was seen a handful of times. The chain has TRBV11-3 and TRBJ1-1; D might be TRBD1 (5 bases). Germline V CDR1 and CDR2: SGHNT, YENEEA. The CDR3 runs 13 residues. V lost 3 bases and J 5 bases, leaving 10 bases between the germline ends. The CDR3 sequence is CASSFMGETEAFF. CDR3 coding DNA: TGTGCCAGCAGCTTTATGGGGGAGACTGAAGCTTTCTTT.

The chain links TRBV2 to TRBJ2-7, with 8 bases aligning to TRBD1. This CDR3 has 14 amino acids. The germline CDR1 and CDR2 sequences are SNHLY and FYNNEI. The V gene end was trimmed by 7 bases and the J gene end by 2 bases; junction bases not matched to a gene: 7. The CDR3 loop is CASTEQGGAYEQYF. The DNA of the CDR3 is TGTGCCAGCACCGAACAGGGGGGAGCCTACGAGCAGTACTTC.

The chain has TRBV7-9 and TRBJ2-5, with a weak D call TRBD2 (5 bases). Germline lookup yields CDR1 SEHNR and CDR2 FQNEAQ (reference sequence). With 6 bases removed from V and 5 bases from J, the gap between germline ends came to 13 bases. This CDR3 is 13 amino acids long. The CDR3 is CASRSPPGETQYF. CDR3 bases: TGTGCCAGCAGATCCCCCCCGGGGGAGACCCAGTACTTC. Variable domain in full (rest from reference TRBV7-9 and TRBJ2-5): DTGVSQNPRHKITKRGQNVTFRCDPISEHNRLYWYRQTLGQGPEFLTYFQNEAQLEKSRLLSDRFSAERPKGSFSTLEIQRTEQGDSAMYLCASRSPPGETQYFGPGTRLLVL.

The J gene is TRBJ2-3, the V gene TRBV10-1, with D perhaps matching TRBD1 (5 bases). Between the trimmed V and J ends, which lost 2 bases and 8 bases, there was a span of 11 bases. This CDR3 has 13 residues. Germline V lookup: CDR1 WNHNN, CDR2 SYGVQD (reference sequence). The CDR3 is CASSEGNRGTQYF. CDR3 in DNA: TGCGCCAGCAGTGAGGGTAATAGGGGTACGCAGTATTTT.

In the case of this clone: At one end the junction does not follow the germline gene, possibly because of a read error. The chain employs TRBV9 and TRBJ2-5; 8 nucleotides agree with TRBD2. CDR3 length equals 13 residues. Germline V gene sequence: CDR1 SGDLS, CDR2 YYNGEE. CDR3 coding DNA: TGTGCCAGCGCCGGGGAAGCGGGGGAGAGCCAGTACTTC. Protein: CASAGEAGESQYF.

The rearrangement links TRBV5-1 to TRBJ2-3, with TRBD2 matching over 7 bases. This CDR3 is 15 amino acids long. V lost 2 bases to trimming and J lost 0 bases; unmatched junction nucleotides: 3. Germline CDR1 reads SGHRS; CDR2 reads YFSETQ. This chain's CDR3 is CASSLMTSSTDTQYF. The CDR3 DNA follows: TGCGCCAGCAGCTTAATGACTAGCAGCACAGATACGCAGTATTTT.

The chain carries TRBV5-1 and TRBJ1-2, with D unresolved. Trimming cost V 0 bases and J 5 bases, with 11 bases left between them. CDR3 length: 14 amino acids. CDR1 and CDR2 (germline): SGHRS, YFSETQ. CDR3 sequence (DNA): TGCGCCAGCAGCTTGGAGCAGGCCGGGTATGGCTACACCTTC. Its translation: CASSLEQAGYGYTF.

This chain uses TRBV7-3 with TRBJ2-3; 7 bases are shared with TRBD1. The germline gives CDR1 SGHTA, CDR2 FQGTGA. The length of the CDR3 is 16 residues. With 4 bases clipped from V and 1 base from J, the junction kept 8 bases outside the gene matches. The CDR3 loop reads CASSYLGRGRTDTQYF. The CDR3 DNA reads TGTGCCAGCAGCTACTTGGGAAGGGGGCGCACAGATACGCAGTATTTT.

V usage is TRBV9 and J usage is TRBJ2-2, with a weak D call TRBD2 (6 bases). Deletions cut 0 bases from V and 7 bases from J, with 7 bases between. The CDR3 spans 13 residues. Germline V gene lookup returns CDR1 SGDLS and CDR2 YYNGEE. This chain's CDR3 is CASSVAAGGELFF. CDR3 DNA: TGTGCCAGCAGCGTAGCAGCGGGCGGGGAGCTGTTTTTT. The entire variable domain, with the rest obtained from reference TRBV9 and TRBJ2-2, is as follows: DSGVTQTPKHLITATGQRVTLRCSPRSGDLSVYWYQQSLDQGLQFLIQYYNGEERAKGNILERFSAQQFPDLHSELNLSSLELGDSALYFCASSVAAGGELFFGEGSRLTVL.

The genes are TRBV28 and TRBJ2-5; D is uncertain. The CDR3 length is 12 residues. Germline CDR1 MDHEN, CDR2 SYDVKM. The V end lost 6 bases, the J end lost 5 bases, and 10 bases lay between the germline ends. In DNA, the CDR3 is TGTGCCAGCAGCCTCCCGGTCGAGACCCAGTACTTC. Translated, it gives CASSLPVETQYF. The variable domain in full, with the rest retrieved from reference TRBV28 and TRBJ2-5, is DVKVTQSSRYLVKRTGEKVFLECVQDMDHENMFWYRQDPGLGLRLIYFSYDVKMKEKGDIPEGYSVSREKKERFSLILESASTNQTSMYLCASSLPVETQYFGPGTRLLVL.

CDR3 bases: TGTGCCAGCAGTTCCCGGGGAACCACAGATACGCAGTATTTT. Amino acids: CASSSRGTTDTQYF. V is TRBV28 and J is TRBJ2-3; D possibly corresponds to TRBD2 (5 bases). V dropped 4 bases and J dropped 2 bases, with 10 bases sitting between them. Germline V gene lookup returns CDR1 MDHEN and CDR2 SYDVKM. CDR3 length: 14 residues.